This T cell receptor beta chain was retrieved from a study of T cells in Graves' hyperthyroidism and ophthalmopathy. The investigators amplified TCR beta CDR3 regions from RNA transcripts. The HTBI primer set was used in a first-round RT-PCR of the TCR CDR3. TCRdb fed the multiplex PCR reads into MiXCR, producing one record per CDR3 protein. The data contain hundreds of thousands of distinct CDR3 sequences, over 35% of them seen just once; the ten biggest clones take up more than 7%. This clonotype was detected many times. No antigen is known for it. Unmatched junction bases numbered 4, after V lost 3 bases and J lost 7 bases. The CDR3 has 14 amino acids. Study observations and caveats: Onset of ophthalmopathy came a median 6.5 months after the model predicted it.

The diagnostic basis comprised clinical symptoms, serum thyroxine and TRAb, thyroid ultrasound and orbital computed tomography. The chain joins TRBV12-3 or TRBV12-4 to TRBJ2-7, with 12 positions matching TRBD1. The material sequenced was blood. The clonotype was recovered from a young man with Graves' hyperthyroidism. CDR3: CASSFRDRGREQYF. The DNA for the CDR3 is TGTGCCAGCAGTTTCCGGGACAGGGGGCGTGAGCAGTACTTC.